These 2 T cell receptor beta chains were all obtained from the same sample, sequenced in a study of cytomegalovirus exposure and HLA in healthy donors (dated by TCRdb to about 2017). Receptor libraries were prepared by the immunoSEQ multiplex PCR assay. For the multiplex PCR, a mixture combining 60 forward primers for TCR Vbeta segments and 13 reverse primers for TCR Jbeta segments was used. Here the immuneACCESS table is served through TCRdb, limited to in-frame sequences with V and J called. Missing clones are a known gap in these copies; in checked studies unresolved V genes cover under half, and the rest lacks a known reason. This sample comprises some 250,000 clones, around 81% of them detected only once. The ten largest clones represent almost 8% of the sample. What was sequenced was PBMCs. The receptors originated from a woman between 55 and 75 years old in good health and CMV-seropositive.

J is TRBJ1-1 and V is TRBV5-4; tentative D call: TRBD1 (6 bases). The length of the CDR3 is 15 residues. Germline CDR1 reads SGHNT; CDR2 reads YYREEE (reference sequence). V was trimmed by 2 bases and J by 1 base, leaving 12 bases between them. CDR3 bases: TGTGCCAGCAGCTTCCCAGACAGGACGAACACTGAAGCTTTCTTT. Amino acids: CASSFPDRTNTEAFF.

The gene calls are TRBV28 and TRBJ2-2, with 8 bases fitting TRBD1. The V gene's germline CDR1 is MDHEN and CDR2 SYDVKM. This CDR3 region has 15 residues. J gave up 5 bases and V 5 bases, and 7 bases lay outside the gene matches. The CDR3 here is CASSQIRTGTGELFF. The CDR3 nucleotides are TGTGCCAGCAGTCAAATTCGGACAGGGACCGGGGAGCTGTTTTTT.